This T cell receptor (beta chain) was sequenced for a study of T-cell reconstitution after alpha-beta-depleted transplantation in children. General study results and limits: About two months after transplant, alpha-beta T cells reportedly came from several hundred expanded graft clones. From newly produced T cells came most of the T-cell counts and diversity one year after transplant. In some patients, recipient T cells and intrathymic progenitors surviving conditioning explained high day-60 diversity.

V lost 0 bases to trimming and J lost 5 bases; unmatched junction nucleotides: 7. This CDR3 comprises 15 residues. Germline loops: CDR1 LGHDT, CDR2 YNNKEL (reference sequence). Only a few counts were recorded for this clonotype. Its matching antigen is unknown. Unique molecular identifiers were used in preparing the TCRbeta library. In TCRdb, the PCR reads were re-called with MiXCR into one record per CDR3 protein. The profile shows some 550,000 distinct CDR3 sequences, roughly 23% of them singletons. The material sequenced was PBMCs, mostly from graft donor cells, taken 360 days after TCRalphabeta/CD19-depleted stem cell transplant. The clonotype originates from a boy less than two years old who had a stem cell transplant for acute myeloid leukemia, so the T cells may come from the graft donor. The gene calls are TRBV3-1 and TRBJ2-7; 7 positions match TRBD2. CDR3: CASSQDSGGINEQYF. The DNA for the CDR3 is TGTGCCAGCAGCCAAGATTCGGGGGGAATAAACGAGCAGTACTTC.